This T cell receptor beta chain was documented in a study of shared clonotypes between healthy human individuals (dated by TCRdb to the early 2020s). Some background on the complete study: A couple of women and a few men aged 18 to 49 years were included in the cohort. To increase sequencing depth and limit assay-specific biases, TCR repertoire library preparation and sequencing were carried out by different laboratories using diverse techniques. Per donor, leukapheresis produced somewhere between about 0.94 and 9.5 billion PBMCs. To estimate repertoire size and how much clonotype sharing occurs between individuals, the study deeply sequenced the blood TCR repertoires of about 5 healthy adults. Per donor, three plates each were used for CD4 naive and CD4 memory, two for CD8 naive, and one for CD8 memory. Paper-wide results and their limitations: Larger estimated clonotype richness was generally found for naive subsets than for memory subsets. Sampling was restricted to blood, and TCR repertoires in tissue are likely to differ from TCR repertoires in blood. Compared with non-shared clonotypes, the clonotypes found in all four sorted-subset donors had higher generation probabilities. Rarefaction of sorted-subset datasets indicated incomplete sequencing despite the large sequencing depth. When a few donors were compared, the shared fraction of clonotypes was about 5% for naive CD4, roughly 3.4% for naive CD8, roughly 2.3% for memory CD4, and around 0.4% for memory CD8. Based on pairwise subsampling, the degree of clonotype sharing among donors was expected to be affected by sequencing depth. The small number of donors limited the genetic and exposure-history diversity represented.

To note about this clone: The clone's antigen remains unknown. The input lacks base qualities; no much larger clone sits a single base away.

The CDR3 measures 16 amino acids from cysteine to phenylalanine. Of all the DNA, just the CDR3 is kept, 48 bases in frame from base 1. CDR1 and CDR2, per the germline V gene, are LGHNA and YNFKEQ. The trim is 3 bases for V and 0 bases for J, with a gap of 13 bases between the germline ends. Healthy HIV-negative adults with no recently reported acute infections or vaccinations were included as donors. All donors were Caucasian adults living in Nashville, Tennessee, USA. CD4+ T cells were enriched by magnetic negative selection, after which naive cells were positively selected on CD45RA and the negative fraction was taken as the memory subset. After blood collection by leukapheresis, PBMCs were isolated using Ficoll-Histopaque density gradient centrifugation and then cryopreserved in the vapor phase of liquid nitrogen. Analytical flow cytometry was used to check the purity and quantity of every magnetically sorted T cell population. Each sorted fraction had its genomic DNA isolated and then quantified by UV absorbance on a Nanodrop 2000c.

Using the deep immunoSEQ assay, multiplex PCR amplified TCR CDR3 regions from genomic DNA. Genomic DNA extracted from each cell subset was distributed evenly over all wells of several immunoSEQ 96-well plates, and each plate served as one replicate. For sorted subsets, roughly 200 ng of genomic DNA, equivalent to some 30,000 T cell genomes, went into each replicate PCR. Purified libraries were quantified with a Qubit 3.0 fluorometer, sized on a Bioanalyzer 2100, and re-quantified with the KAPA Library Quantification kit. Every immunoSEQ 96-well plate was sequenced on a separate single-read 150-cycle Illumina NextSeq 550 flow cell. The source study handled its data this way. The immunoSEQ output contained only junctional sequences without quality scores, so filtering could not match that applied to full-length reads. Sequences were annotated with PyIR, a Python wrapper for IgBLAST v1.9, and V/J genes and CDR3 were assigned using IMGT germline references. Reads were filtered out if the reads had weak V/J assignments (E-value above 1e-6), no CDR3, stop codons, out-of-frame junctions, or ambiguous translated residues. V3J clonotypes were defined by identical inferred V gene, J gene, and CDR3 amino acid sequence. Percentage overlap between repertoires was calculated by dividing the number of shared unique clonotypes by the size of the smaller repertoire. RTK rarefaction, the Chao1 estimator, and Recon v2.1 estimates of unobserved clonotypes were used to assess repertoire richness. Generation probabilities were computed with OLGA for all TCRbeta clonotypes obtained by the gDNA method from a few donors. TCRdb took this table from immuneACCESS and kept in-frame rearrangements with V and J called. Such tables lack part of the clones; where checked against another copy, unresolved V genes explain under half of the gap, and the rest is unexplained. The V and J calls and the clone size are those of that table, but D and trimming were determined from the DNA. This sample holds 2 million to 2.5 million clones; roughly 90% were observed only once. Of the sample, about 0.41% is held by the ten largest clones.

The clonotype originates from a man aged 18 to 30 in good health. Some clones in this sample may be carry-over from other donors' samples. Specimen: naive CD4+ T cells from PBMCs. The sample's cell subset or site label, in plain terms: CD45RA+ positively selected. The chain is encoded by TRBV4-2 joined to TRBJ2-3; the D gene is possibly TRBD2, with 7 bases matching. The sequence in DNA is TGTGCCAGCAGCCAGGGGGGGGCGGCAAGCACAGATACGCAGTATTTT. It encodes CASSQGGAASTDTQYF.